The 22 T cell receptor beta chains reported below all come from one sample, sequenced in a study of T cell responses to AZD1222 COVID-19 vaccine. The assay was immunoSEQ multiplex PCR, and TCRdb's table has in-frame clones only and misses some. Among roughly 190,000 clones listed, approximately 89% were seen once. The input for sequencing was peripheral blood, taken 28 days after the second AZD1222 dose. The receptors come from an adult who received the AZD1222 COVID-19 vaccine.

The chain recombines TRBV3-1 (or the pseudogene TRBV3-2) with TRBJ2-5; 14 bases line up with TRBD2. After removal of 5 bases from V and 3 bases from J, the junction contained 8 bases not matched to a gene. Germline assignment: CDR1 LGHDT and CDR2 YNNKEL (reference sequence). The CDR3 totals 17 residues. DNA of the CDR3: TGTGCCAGCAGCGAACCCCCGGGACTAGCGGGAGAAGAGACCCAGTACTTC. Protein: CASSEPPGLAGEETQYF.

This clone is a singleton in its sample. J is TRBJ2-2 and V is TRBV3-1 (or the pseudogene TRBV3-2); 10 bases align to TRBD2. The CDR3 runs to 18 residues. With 1 base clipped from V and 6 bases from J, the junction kept 11 bases outside the gene matches. The germline V gene encodes CDR1 LGHDT and CDR2 YNNKEL (reference sequence). The DNA for the CDR3 is TGTGCCAGCAGCCAAGGGCACCCTAGCGGGAGTTTCGCCGGGGAGCTGTTTTTT. Amino acids: CASSQGHPSGSFAGELFF.

The rearrangement links TRBV7-8 to TRBJ2-2; 10 bases are shared with TRBD2. The CDR3 totals 18 residues. Germline V gene sequence: CDR1 SGHVS, CDR2 FQNEAQ. V gave up 1 base and J gave up 0 bases; unmatched junction bases: 5. CDR3 nucleotide sequence: TGTGCCAGCAGCTTAGACGGTGGACTAGCGGCGAACACCGGGGAGCTGTTTTTT. It codes for CASSLDGGLAANTGELFF.

The chain links TRBV24-1 to TRBJ2-7, with 12 bases matching TRBD1. Per the germline V gene, CDR1 is KGHDR and CDR2 is SFDVKD. The CDR3 is made up of 15 amino acids. Trimming took 7 bases from V and 5 from J; bases not matched to a gene: 8. The CDR3 DNA is TGTGCCACCAGCCCCCGGGGGACAGGGGGCGACGAGCAGTACTTC. This gives the protein CATSPRGTGGDEQYF.

In this sample, this clone turned up once. The V and J genes are TRBV5-1 and TRBJ2-3, with 7 bases fitting TRBD2. CDR3 length equals 15 residues. The germline CDR1 and CDR2 sequences are SGHRS and YFSETQ. V shed 6 bases and J 0 bases; nucleotides not matched to a gene: 7. CDR3 nucleotide sequence: TGCGCCAGCACCCGAGCGGGATTGAGCACAGATACGCAGTATTTT. Its translation is CASTRAGLSTDTQYF. Supplemented by reference TRBV5-1 and TRBJ2-3, the full variable domain reads KAGVTQTPRYLIKTRGQQVTLSCSPISGHRSVSWYQQTPGQGLQFLFEYFSETQRNKGNFPGRFSGRQFSNSRSEMNVSTLELGDSALYLCASTRAGLSTDTQYFGPGTRLTVL.

The CDR3 here is CASSSIQGENEQFF. For the CDR3, the DNA is TGTGCCAGCAGCTCCATACAGGGCGAAAATGAGCAGTTCTTC. This chain joins TRBV7-3 and TRBJ2-1; TRBD1 might be the D (6 bases). Germline CDR1 is SGHTA and CDR2 is FQGTGA. There are 14 residues in the CDR3. Trimming removed 4 bases at V and 7 bases at J, with 14 bases between.

The rearrangement uses TRBV5-1 and TRBJ1-2, with 8 positions matching TRBD1. V lost 1 base to trimming and J lost 3 bases; unmatched junction nucleotides: 2. CDR3 length: 14 residues. Germline V lookup: CDR1 SGHRS, CDR2 YFSETQ. The CDR3 here is CASSLTDRDYGYTF. The CDR3 region has the DNA TGCGCCAGCAGCTTGACGGACAGGGACTATGGCTACACCTTC. Full variable domain (remainder filled in from reference TRBV5-1 and TRBJ1-2): KAGVTQTPRYLIKTRGQQVTLSCSPISGHRSVSWYQQTPGQGLQFLFEYFSETQRNKGNFPGRFSGRQFSNSRSEMNVSTLELGDSALYLCASSLTDRDYGYTFGSGTRLTVV.

The chain is built from TRBV19 and TRBJ2-1; a possible D gene is TRBD2 (5 bases). Germline V gene sequence: CDR1 LNHDA, CDR2 SQIVND (reference sequence). The CDR3 totals 13 residues. The V gene lost 3 bases and the J gene lost 8 bases, with 11 bases spanning the gap. The CDR3 spells CASSIPGWYEQFF. The CDR3 DNA sequence: TGTGCCAGTAGTATTCCGGGGTGGTATGAGCAGTTCTTC.

This sequence joins TRBV27 and TRBJ1-1; weak D call: TRBD1 (6 bases). CDR1 and CDR2 from the germline V gene are MNHEY and SMNVEV (reference sequence). This CDR3 has 13 residues. Trimming cost V 2 bases and J 4 bases, with 8 bases left between them. CDR3 amino acids: CASSLGGRTEAFF. CDR3 sequence (DNA): TGTGCCAGCAGTTTAGGGGGCCGCACTGAAGCTTTCTTT.

The rearrangement uses TRBV5-1 and TRBJ2-2, with 13 bases identical to TRBD2. V shed 4 bases and J 8 bases; nucleotides not matched to a gene: 11. This CDR3 region has 17 residues. Looked up from germline, CDR1 is SGHRS and CDR2 is YFSETQ. This CDR3 reads CASSPPGLAGIPGELFF. The CDR3, as DNA: TGCGCCAGCAGCCCGCCGGGACTAGCGGGAATTCCGGGGGAGCTGTTTTTT.

J is TRBJ2-2 and V is TRBV4-2, with D possibly matching TRBD2 (6 bases). Trimming removed 0 bases at V and 7 bases at J, with 21 bases between. The length of the CDR3 is 18 residues. Germline lookup yields CDR1 LGHNA and CDR2 YNFKEQ. CDR3 in amino acids: CASSQDLEGRRPFGELFF. The CDR3 DNA reads as TGTGCCAGCAGCCAAGATCTGGAGGGGCGCAGACCCTTCGGGGAGCTGTTTTTT.

The V and J genes are TRBV29-1 and TRBJ1-1, with D possibly matching TRBD1 (6 bases). The germline gives CDR1 SQVTM, CDR2 ANQGSEA. Trimming removed 7 bases from V and 2 bases from J, with 17 bases in between. There are 14 residues in the CDR3. CDR3 DNA: TGCAGCGCGAGGGGGACCGCCGAAAACACTGAAGCTTTCTTT. Amino acid sequence: CSARGTAENTEAFF.

J is TRBJ1-5 and V is TRBV18; D is unresolved. With 2 bases removed from V and 3 bases from J, the gap between germline ends came to 11 bases. Germline loops: CDR1 KGHSH, CDR2 LQKENI. This CDR3 spans 15 amino acids. This chain's CDR3 is CASSPGGQYNQPQHF. As DNA, the CDR3 is TGTGCCAGCTCACCAGGAGGGCAGTACAATCAGCCCCAGCATTTT. The full variable domain, completed using reference TRBV18 and TRBJ1-5, is NAGVMQNPRHLVRRRGQEARLRCSPMKGHSHVYWYRQLPEEGLKFMVYLQKENIIDESGMPKERFSAEFPKEGPSILRIQQVVRGDSAAYFCASSPGGQYNQPQHFGDGTRLSIL.

The chain has TRBV30 and TRBJ2-6, with D unresolved. CDR3 length equals 13 residues. CDR1 GTSNPN and CDR2 SVGIG come from the germline V gene (reference sequence). Trimming removed 4 bases from V and 4 bases from J, with 8 bases in between. The CDR3 loop reads CAWTQSGANVLTF. CDR3 nucleotide sequence: TGTGCCTGGACCCAGTCGGGGGCCAACGTCCTGACTTTC. Full variable domain (outside the CDR3, taken from reference TRBV30 and TRBJ2-6): SQTIHQWPATLVQPVGSPLSLECTVEGTSNPNLYWYRQAAGRGLQLLFYSVGIGQISSEVPQNLSASRPQDRQFILSSKKLLLSDSGFYLCAWTQSGANVLTFGAGSRLTVL.

V is TRBV10-3 and J is TRBJ2-7; perhaps D is TRBD1 or TRBD2 (5 bases each). CDR3 length equals 16 residues. V gave up 4 bases and J gave up 6 bases, with 22 bases separating them. Germline loops: CDR1 ENHRY, CDR2 SYGVKD. The CDR3 here is CAISGSSLVEGIEQYF. CDR3 coding DNA: TGTGCCATCAGTGGGTCATCCTTGGTAGAGGGGATCGAGCAGTACTTC.

This chain joins TRBV5-6 and TRBJ2-1; D is possibly TRBD1 or TRBD2 (6 bases each). Trimming shortened V by 1 base and J by 8 bases, and 22 bases separated the two germline ends. The CDR3 length is 17 residues. CDR1 is SGHDT, CDR2 YYEEEE, per germline. The DNA for the CDR3 is TGTGCCAGCAGCTTGACCCCTCGACTAGGGGGAGGATATGAGCAGTTCTTC. Protein product: CASSLTPRLGGGYEQFF.

The chain joins TRBV4-1 to TRBJ2-1, with 7 bases identical to TRBD2. Germline V CDR1 and CDR2: MGHRA, YSYEKL. The CDR3 totals 15 residues. Trimming cost V 1 base and J 8 bases; bases outside gene matches: 8. The CDR3: CASSQVAGEGYEQFF. CDR3 nucleotide sequence: TGCGCCAGCAGCCAAGTCGCGGGAGAAGGATATGAGCAGTTCTTC.

The chain has TRBV7-3 and TRBJ2-3; weak D call: TRBD2 (5 bases). The V and J ends lost 1 base and 3 bases respectively, with 8 bases between them. This CDR3 comprises 14 residues. Germline assignment: CDR1 SGHTA and CDR2 FQGTGA. The CDR3 DNA is TGTGCCAGCAGCTTAATACCGGGAACAGATACGCAGTATTTT. This encodes CASSLIPGTDTQYF.

The V and J genes are TRBV5-1 and TRBJ2-1; TRBD2 matches at 7 bases. The ends lost 0 bases at V and 3 bases at J; junction bases unmatched: 6. CDR3 length: 16 residues. Germline assignment: CDR1 SGHRS and CDR2 YFSETQ. The CDR3 DNA sequence: TGCGCCAGCAGCTTGGAATCGGGAGGCAACTACAATGAGCAGTTCTTC. Protein: CASSLESGGNYNEQFF.

The chain carries TRBV5-4 and TRBJ2-1; possible D gene TRBD2, 6 bases. Germline-derived CDR1 and CDR2 are SGHNT and YYREEE (reference sequence). Between the trimmed V and J ends, which lost 7 bases and 3 bases, there was a span of 20 bases. The CDR3 consists of 16 residues. CDR3 DNA sequence: TGTGCCAGCGGACTCCCGGGGGACGCTATCTACAATGAGCAGTTCTTC. Encoded protein: CASGLPGDAIYNEQFF.

This clone was observed once. J is TRBJ1-1 and V is TRBV19; D is uncertain. The CDR3 runs 12 residues. Trimming removed 4 bases at V and 4 bases at J, with 7 bases between. Germline assignment: CDR1 LNHDA and CDR2 SQIVND (reference sequence). The CDR3 DNA sequence: TGTGCCAGTAGTAACCGAGGCACTGAAGCTTTCTTT. Its protein is CASSNRGTEAFF.

The V and J genes are TRBV6-1 and TRBJ1-3, with D possibly being TRBD1 (5 bases). V lost 2 bases, J lost 0 bases, and 14 bases lay in between. The CDR3 has 17 residues. The germline CDR1 and CDR2 sequences are MNHNS and SASEGT. CDR3 nucleotide sequence: TGTGCCAGCAGTGAATTCGTCAGGGTCAGCTCTGGAAACACCATATATTTT. This sequence encodes CASSEFVRVSSGNTIYF.